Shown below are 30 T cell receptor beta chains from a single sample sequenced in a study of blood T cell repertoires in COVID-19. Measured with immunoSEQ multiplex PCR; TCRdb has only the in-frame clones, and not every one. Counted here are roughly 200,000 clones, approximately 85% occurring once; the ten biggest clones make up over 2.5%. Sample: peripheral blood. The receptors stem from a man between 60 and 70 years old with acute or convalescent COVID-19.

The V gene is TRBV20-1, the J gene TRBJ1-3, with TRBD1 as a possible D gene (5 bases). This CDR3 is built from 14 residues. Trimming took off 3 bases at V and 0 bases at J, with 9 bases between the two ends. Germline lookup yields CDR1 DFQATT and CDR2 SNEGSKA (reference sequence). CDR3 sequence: CSASGQLSGNTIYF. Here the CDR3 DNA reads TGCAGTGCTAGTGGACAACTCTCTGGAAACACCATATATTTT.

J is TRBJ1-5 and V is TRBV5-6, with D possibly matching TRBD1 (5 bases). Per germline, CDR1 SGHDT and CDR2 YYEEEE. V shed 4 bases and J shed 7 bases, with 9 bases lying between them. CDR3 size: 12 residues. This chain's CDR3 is CASSAHRQPQHF. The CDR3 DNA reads TGTGCCAGCAGCGCCCACAGGCAGCCCCAGCATTTT. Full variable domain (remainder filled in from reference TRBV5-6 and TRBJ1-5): DAGVTQSPTHLIKTRGQQVTLRCSPKSGHDTVSWYQQALGQGPQFIFQYYEEEERQRGNFPDRFSGHQFPNYSSELNVNALLLGDSALYLCASSAHRQPQHFGDGTRLSIL.

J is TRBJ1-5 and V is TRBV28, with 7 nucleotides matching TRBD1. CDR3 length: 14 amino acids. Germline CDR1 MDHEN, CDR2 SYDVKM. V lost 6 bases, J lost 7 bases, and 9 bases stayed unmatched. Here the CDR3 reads CASRNSGGQQPQHF. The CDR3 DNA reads TGTGCCAGCAGGAACTCAGGGGGGCAGCAGCCCCAGCATTTT.

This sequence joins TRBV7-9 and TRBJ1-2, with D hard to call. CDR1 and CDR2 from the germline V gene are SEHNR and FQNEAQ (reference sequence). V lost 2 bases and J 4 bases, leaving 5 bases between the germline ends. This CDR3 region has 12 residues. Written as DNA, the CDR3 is TGTGCCAGCAGCTTATCGGTCTATGGCTACACCTTC. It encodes CASSLSVYGYTF.

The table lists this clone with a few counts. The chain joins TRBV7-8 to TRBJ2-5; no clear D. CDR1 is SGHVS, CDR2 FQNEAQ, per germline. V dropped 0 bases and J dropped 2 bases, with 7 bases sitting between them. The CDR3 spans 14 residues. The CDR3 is CASSLAARQETQYF. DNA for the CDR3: TGTGCCAGCAGCTTAGCGGCCAGACAAGAGACCCAGTACTTC.

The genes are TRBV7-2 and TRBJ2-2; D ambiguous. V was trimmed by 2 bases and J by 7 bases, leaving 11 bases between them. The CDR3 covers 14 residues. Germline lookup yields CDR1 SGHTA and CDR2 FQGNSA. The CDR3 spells CASSLSWRGGELFF. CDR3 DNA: TGTGCCAGCAGCTTATCTTGGCGAGGCGGGGAGCTGTTTTTT.

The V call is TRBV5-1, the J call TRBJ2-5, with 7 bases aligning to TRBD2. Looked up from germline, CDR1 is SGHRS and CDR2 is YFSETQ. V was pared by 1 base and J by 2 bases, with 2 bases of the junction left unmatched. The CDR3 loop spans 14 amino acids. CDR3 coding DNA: TGCGCCAGCAGCTTGTCTAGCGGTCAAGAGACCCAGTACTTC. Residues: CASSLSSGQETQYF.

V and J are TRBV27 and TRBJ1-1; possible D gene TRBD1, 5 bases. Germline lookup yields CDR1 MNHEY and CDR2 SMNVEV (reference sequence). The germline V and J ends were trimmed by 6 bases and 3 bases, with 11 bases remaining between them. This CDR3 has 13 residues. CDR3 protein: CASRLNRYTEAFF. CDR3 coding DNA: TGTGCCAGCAGGCTCAACAGGTACACTGAAGCTTTCTTT.

The CDR3 region is CASSEWGTGADTQYF. The CDR3 nucleotides are TGTGCCAGCAGTGAATGGGGGACAGGGGCAGATACGCAGTATTTT. The J gene is TRBJ2-3, the V gene TRBV6-1, with 10 positions matching TRBD1. The CDR3 covers 15 residues. Germline trimming cut 2 bases from V and 4 bases from J; bases unmatched to any gene: 3. The germline CDR1 and CDR2 sequences are MNHNS and SASEGT.

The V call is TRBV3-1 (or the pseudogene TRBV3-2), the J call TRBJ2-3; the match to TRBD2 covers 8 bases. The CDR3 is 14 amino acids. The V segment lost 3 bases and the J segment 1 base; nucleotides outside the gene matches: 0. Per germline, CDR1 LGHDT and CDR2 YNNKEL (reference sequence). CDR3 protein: CASSQTSGTDTQYF. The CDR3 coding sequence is TGTGCCAGCAGCCAGACTAGCGGCACAGATACGCAGTATTTT.

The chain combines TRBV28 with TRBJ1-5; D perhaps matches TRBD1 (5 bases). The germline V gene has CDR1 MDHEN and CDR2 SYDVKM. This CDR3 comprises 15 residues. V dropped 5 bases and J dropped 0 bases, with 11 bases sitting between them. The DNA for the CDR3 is TGTGCCAGCAGTGTCGGGGGGGATAGCAATCAGCCCCAGCATTTT. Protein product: CASSVGGDSNQPQHF.

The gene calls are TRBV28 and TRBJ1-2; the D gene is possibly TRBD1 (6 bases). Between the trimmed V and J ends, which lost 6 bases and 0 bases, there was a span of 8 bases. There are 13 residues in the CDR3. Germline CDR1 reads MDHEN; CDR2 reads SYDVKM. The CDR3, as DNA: TGTGCCAGCAGGAGGGGGACTAACTATGGCTACACCTTC. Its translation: CASRRGTNYGYTF.

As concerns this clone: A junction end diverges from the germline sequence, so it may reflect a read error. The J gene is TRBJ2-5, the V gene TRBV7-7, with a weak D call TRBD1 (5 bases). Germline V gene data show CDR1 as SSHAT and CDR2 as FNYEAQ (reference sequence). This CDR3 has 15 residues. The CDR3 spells CASSLAWQPGETQYF. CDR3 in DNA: TGTGCTAGCAGCTTAGCATGGCAGCCAGGGGAGACCCAGTACTTC.

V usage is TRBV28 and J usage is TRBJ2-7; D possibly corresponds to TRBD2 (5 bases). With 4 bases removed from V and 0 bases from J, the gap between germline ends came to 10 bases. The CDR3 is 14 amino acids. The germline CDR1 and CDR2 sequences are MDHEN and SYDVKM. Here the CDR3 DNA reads TGTGCCAGCAGTTCTAGCTCTCTCTCCTACGAGCAGTACTTC. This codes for CASSSSSLSYEQYF.

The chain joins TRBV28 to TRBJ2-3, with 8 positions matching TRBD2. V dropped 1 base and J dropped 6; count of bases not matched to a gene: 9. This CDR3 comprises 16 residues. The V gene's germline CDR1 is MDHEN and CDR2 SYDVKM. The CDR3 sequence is CASSLSAGGSGDTQYF. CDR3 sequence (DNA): TGTGCCAGCAGTTTATCTGCGGGAGGCTCCGGCGATACGCAGTATTTT.

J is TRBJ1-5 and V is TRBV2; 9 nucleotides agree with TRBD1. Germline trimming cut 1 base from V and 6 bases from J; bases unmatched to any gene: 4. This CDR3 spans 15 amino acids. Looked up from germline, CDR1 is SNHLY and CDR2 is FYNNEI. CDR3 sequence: CASSEEQGARQPQHF. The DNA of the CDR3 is TGTGCCAGCAGTGAAGAACAGGGGGCACGTCAGCCCCAGCATTTT.

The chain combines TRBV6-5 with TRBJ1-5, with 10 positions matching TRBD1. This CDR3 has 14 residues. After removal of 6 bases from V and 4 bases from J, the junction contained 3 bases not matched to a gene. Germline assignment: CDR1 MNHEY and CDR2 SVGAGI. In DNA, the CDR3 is TGTGCCAGCAGACCGGGACAGGGGAATCAGCCCCAGCATTTT. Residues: CASRPGQGNQPQHF.

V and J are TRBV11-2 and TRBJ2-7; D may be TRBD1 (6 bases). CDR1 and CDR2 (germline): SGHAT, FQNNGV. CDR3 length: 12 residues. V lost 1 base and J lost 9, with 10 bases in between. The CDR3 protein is CASSLGGLGQYF. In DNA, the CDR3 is TGTGCCAGCAGCTTAGGGGGGCTTGGGCAGTACTTC.

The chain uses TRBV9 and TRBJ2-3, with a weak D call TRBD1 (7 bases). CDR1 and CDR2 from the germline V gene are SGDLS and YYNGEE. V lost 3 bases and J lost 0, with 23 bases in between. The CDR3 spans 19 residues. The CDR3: CASSAGDSVVFASTDTQYF. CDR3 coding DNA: TGTGCCAGCAGCGCGGGGGACAGCGTAGTTTTCGCTAGCACAGATACGCAGTATTTT.

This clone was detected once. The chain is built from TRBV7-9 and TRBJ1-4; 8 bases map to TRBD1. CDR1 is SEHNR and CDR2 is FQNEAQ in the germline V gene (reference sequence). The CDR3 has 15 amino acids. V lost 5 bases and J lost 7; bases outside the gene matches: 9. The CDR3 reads CASSVGQEVGEKLFF. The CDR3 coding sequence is TGTGCCAGCAGCGTGGGACAGGAGGTTGGTGAAAAACTGTTTTTT.

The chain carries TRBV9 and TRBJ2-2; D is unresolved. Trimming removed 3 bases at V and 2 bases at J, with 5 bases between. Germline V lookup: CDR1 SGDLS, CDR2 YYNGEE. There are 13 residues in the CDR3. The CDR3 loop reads CASSASNTGELFF. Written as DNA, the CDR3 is TGTGCCAGCAGCGCGAGTAACACCGGGGAGCTGTTTTTT.

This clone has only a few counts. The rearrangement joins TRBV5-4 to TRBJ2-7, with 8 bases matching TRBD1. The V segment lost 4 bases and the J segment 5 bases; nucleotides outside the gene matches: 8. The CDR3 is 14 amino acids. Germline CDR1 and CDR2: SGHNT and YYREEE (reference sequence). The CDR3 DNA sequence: TGTGCCAGCAGCCTACAGGGGGTCAGTAACGAGCAGTACTTC. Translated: CASSLQGVSNEQYF. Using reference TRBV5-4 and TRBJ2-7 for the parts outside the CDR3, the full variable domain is ETGVTQSPTHLIKTRGQQVTLRCSSQSGHNTVSWYQQALGQGPQFIFQYYREEENGRGNFPPRFSGLQFPNYSSELNVNALELDDSALYLCASSLQGVSNEQYFGPGTRLTVT.

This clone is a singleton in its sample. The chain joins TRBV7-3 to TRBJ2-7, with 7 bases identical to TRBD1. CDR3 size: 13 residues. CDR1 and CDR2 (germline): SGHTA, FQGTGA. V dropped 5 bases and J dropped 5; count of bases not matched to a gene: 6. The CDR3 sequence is CASSLTGQHEQYF. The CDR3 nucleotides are TGTGCCAGCAGCCTGACAGGGCAGCACGAGCAGTACTTC. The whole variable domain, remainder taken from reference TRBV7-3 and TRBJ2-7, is GAGVSQTPSNKVTEKGKYVELRCDPISGHTALYWYRQSLGQGPEFLIYFQGTGAADDSGLPNDRFFAVRPEGSVSTLKIQRTERGDSAVYLCASSLTGQHEQYFGPGTRLTVT.

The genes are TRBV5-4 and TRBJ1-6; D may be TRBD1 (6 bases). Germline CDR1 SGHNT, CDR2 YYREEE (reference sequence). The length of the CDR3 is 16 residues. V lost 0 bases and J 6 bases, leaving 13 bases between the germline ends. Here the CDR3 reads CASSLDRTVFNSPLHF. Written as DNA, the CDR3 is TGTGCCAGCAGCTTGGATAGGACAGTATTTAATTCACCCCTCCACTTT.

The CDR3 loop reads CASSTSGRTYNEQFF. DNA for the CDR3: TGTGCCAGCAGCACTAGCGGGAGAACGTACAATGAGCAGTTCTTC. The chain is built from TRBV27 and TRBJ2-1, with 11 positions matching TRBD2. The CDR3 is 15 residues long. V trimming: 6 bases; J trimming: 4 bases; junction bases outside the gene matches: 5. The germline CDR1 and CDR2 sequences are MNHEY and SMNVEV (reference sequence).

The CDR3 nucleotides are TGTGCCATCAGCTCCGGGACAGGGACACAGCCCCAGCATTTT. Protein: CAISSGTGTQPQHF. The chain links TRBV10-3 to TRBJ1-5; 9 bases line up with TRBD1. V trimming: 6 bases; J trimming: 7 bases; junction bases outside the gene matches: 7. CDR3 length: 14 residues. Germline-derived CDR1 and CDR2 are ENHRY and SYGVKD.

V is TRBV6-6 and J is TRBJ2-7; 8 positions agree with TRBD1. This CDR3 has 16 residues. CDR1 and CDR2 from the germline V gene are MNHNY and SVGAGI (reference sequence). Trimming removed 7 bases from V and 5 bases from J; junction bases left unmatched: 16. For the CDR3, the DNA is TGTGCCAGCACCTTCATCCCGGACAGGGTGAAGAACGAGCAGTACTTC. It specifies CASTFIPDRVKNEQYF.

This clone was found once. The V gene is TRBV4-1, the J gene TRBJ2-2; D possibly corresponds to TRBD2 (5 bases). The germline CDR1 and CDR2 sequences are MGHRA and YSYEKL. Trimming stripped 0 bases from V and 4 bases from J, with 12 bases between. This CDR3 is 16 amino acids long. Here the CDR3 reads CASSQDLAGLTGELFF. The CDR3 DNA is TGCGCCAGCAGCCAAGATCTGGCAGGACTCACCGGGGAGCTGTTTTTT.

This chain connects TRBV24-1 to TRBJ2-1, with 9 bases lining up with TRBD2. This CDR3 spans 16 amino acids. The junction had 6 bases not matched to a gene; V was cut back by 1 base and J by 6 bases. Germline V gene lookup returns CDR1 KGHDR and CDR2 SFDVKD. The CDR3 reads CATSDFVAGASNEQFF. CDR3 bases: TGTGCCACCAGTGATTTTGTAGCGGGAGCAAGCAATGAGCAGTTCTTC.

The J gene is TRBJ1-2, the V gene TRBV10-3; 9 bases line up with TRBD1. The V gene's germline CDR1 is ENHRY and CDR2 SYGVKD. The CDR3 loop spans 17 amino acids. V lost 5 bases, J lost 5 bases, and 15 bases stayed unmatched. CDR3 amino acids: CAISQKGTGSHGYGYTF. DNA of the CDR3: TGTGCCATCAGTCAAAAAGGGACAGGGTCACACGGGTATGGCTACACCTTC.